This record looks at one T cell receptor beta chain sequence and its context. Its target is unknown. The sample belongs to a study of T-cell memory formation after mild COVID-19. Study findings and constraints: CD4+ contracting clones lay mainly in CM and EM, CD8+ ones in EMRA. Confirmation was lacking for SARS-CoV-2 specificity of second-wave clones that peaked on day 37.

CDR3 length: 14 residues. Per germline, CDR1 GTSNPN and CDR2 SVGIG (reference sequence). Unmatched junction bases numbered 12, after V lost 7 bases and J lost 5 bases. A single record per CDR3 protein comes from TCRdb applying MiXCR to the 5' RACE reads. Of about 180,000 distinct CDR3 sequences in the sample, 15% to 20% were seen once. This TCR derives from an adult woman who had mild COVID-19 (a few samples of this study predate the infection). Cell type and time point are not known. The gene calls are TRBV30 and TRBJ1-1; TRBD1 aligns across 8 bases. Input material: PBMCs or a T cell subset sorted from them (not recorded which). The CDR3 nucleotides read TGTGCCTTGACGATTAGGACAGGGCGGACTGAAGCTTTCTTT. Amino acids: CALTIRTGRTEAFF.